The 5 T cell receptor beta chains reported below all come from one sample, sequenced in a study of T-cell memory formation after mild COVID-19. TCRdb re-analysed the 5' RACE reads in MiXCR, keeping a single row per CDR3 protein. Among 450,000 to 650,000 distinct CDR3 sequences, roughly 20% were seen once, and the ten largest hold 12%. The sample comprised PBMCs or a T cell subset sorted from them (not recorded which). The receptor source for this set is an adult woman who had mild COVID-19 (a few samples of this study predate the infection). Cell type and time point are not known.

The rearrangement joins TRBV30 to TRBJ2-1, with D perhaps matching TRBD1 or TRBD2 (5 bases each). V was shortened by 4 bases and J by 5 bases, with 18 bases between the two germline ends. The germline CDR1 and CDR2 sequences are GTSNPN and SVGIG (reference sequence). This CDR3 comprises 15 residues. The CDR3 DNA sequence: TGTGCCTGGACACCGGGACCCAGGTCCCACAATGAGCAGTTCTTC. Protein: CAWTPGPRSHNEQFF.

The gene calls are TRBV24-1 and TRBJ2-3; D perhaps matches TRBD1 (5 bases). V was shortened by 4 bases and J by 10 bases, with 8 bases between the two germline ends. The CDR3 is made up of 11 amino acids. CDR1 and CDR2 from the germline V gene are KGHDR and SFDVKD. The CDR3: CATSDSGPQYF. The CDR3 DNA follows: TGTGCCACCAGTGACTCAGGGCCGCAGTATTTT.

The rearrangement uses TRBV5-4 and TRBJ2-3, with D unclear. Germline values: CDR1 SGHNT, CDR2 YYREEE (reference sequence). The CDR3 has 17 amino acids. V lost 4 bases, J lost 5 bases, and 23 bases lay in between. The CDR3 nucleotides are TGTGCCAGCAGCGTTAGGAAAATTAGGTATCGTGGAGATACGCAGTATTTT. Protein: CASSVRKIRYRGDTQYF.

This clonotype was picked up a small number of times. The chain carries TRBV7-3 and TRBJ2-3; D gene unclear. Germline V gene data show CDR1 as SGHTA and CDR2 as FQGTGA. With 1 base removed from V and 0 bases from J, the gap between germline ends came to 11 bases. The CDR3 sequence is 16 residues long. CDR3 protein: CASSLSATTSTDTQYF. Here the CDR3 DNA reads TGTGCCAGCAGCTTAAGCGCTACTACTAGCACAGATACGCAGTATTTT.

This chain connects TRBV12-3 or TRBV12-4 to TRBJ1-6; TRBD1 might be the D (6 bases). CDR3 size: 14 residues. V lost 4 bases to trimming and J lost 6 bases, with 10 bases between them. CDR3 amino acids: CASSWTAFNSPLHF. DNA of the CDR3: TGTGCCAGCAGTTGGACAGCATTTAATTCACCCCTCCACTTT.